These T cell receptor beta chains were read from a single sample in a study of blood T cell repertoires in COVID-19. Only in-frame clones appear in the TCRdb table, and some are missing; sequencing was by immunoSEQ multiplex PCR. This sample has roughly 250,000 clones, with over 75% found just once. The source material was peripheral blood. These receptors originate from a woman aged 50 to 65 with acute or convalescent COVID-19. The CDR3 runs from the conserved cysteine through the conserved F or W. Fields, in order: V gene, clone size, D gene, J gene, CDR3 protein, CDR3 DNA. A D gene is named only where the DNA matches it firmly. The size entry is marked missing in some rows and otherwise reads once, few, many or a size class.

>TRBV24-1|NA|TRBD1|TRBJ2-5
CATSDLGQGRGGRQETQYF
TGTGCCACCAGTGATCTTGGACAGGGTAGGGGCGGTAGACAAGAGACCCAGTACTTC
>TRBV19|NA|TRBD2|TRBJ2-7
CASSISGTSGPTW
TGTGCCAGTAGTATTTCAGGGACTAGCGGGCCTACCTGG
>TRBV27|NA|TRBD2|TRBJ2-1
CASSFVTSGRYNEQFF
TGTGCCAGCAGTTTCGTGACTAGCGGGAGGTACAATGAGCAGTTCTTC
>TRBV27|NA|NA|TRBJ1-6
CASSGEYNSPLHF
TGTGCCAGCAGTGGAGAGTATAATTCACCCCTCCACTTT
>TRBV30|NA|TRBD1|TRBJ1-6
CAWSRGQGQYSPLHF
TGTGCCTGGAGTAGGGGACAGGGGCAGTATTCACCCCTCCACTTT
>TRBV27|NA|NA|TRBJ2-2
CASRSVRMKNTGELFF
TGTGCCAGCAGGTCGGTACGCATGAAGAACACCGGGGAGCTGTTTTTT
>TRBV6-2/TRBV6-3|NA|TRBD1|TRBJ2-7
CASSHRGYEQYF
TGTGCCAGCAGCCACAGGGGCTACGAGCAGTACTTC
>TRBV5-6|NA|NA|TRBJ2-1
CASSLVRYNEQFF
TGTGCCAGCAGCTTGGTCAGATACAATGAGCAGTTCTTC
>TRBV9|once|TRBD1|TRBJ1-3
CASSVGTAGSGNTIYF
TGTGCCAGCAGCGTCGGGACAGCTGGTTCTGGAAACACCATATATTTT
>TRBV7-3|NA|TRBD2|TRBJ2-1
CASSPQSGRARFF
TGTGCCAGCAGCCCCCAGTCAGGGAGGGCCCGCTTCTTC
>TRBV27|NA|TRBD1|TRBJ1-1
CASSNRDRATEAFF
TGTGCCAGCAGTAACCGGGACAGGGCTACTGAAGCTTTCTTT
>TRBV18|many|NA|TRBJ2-2
CASSPEQDGTGELFF
TGTGCCAGCTCACCAGAACAGGACGGGACCGGGGAGCTGTTTTTT
>TRBV3-1/TRBV3-2|NA|TRBD2|TRBJ2-5
CASVRTSEKQETQYF
TGTGCCAGCGTCCGGACTAGCGAGAAACAAGAGACCCAGTACTTC
>TRBV6-5|NA|NA|TRBJ1-5
CASNQSNQPQHF
TGTGCCAGCAATCAGAGCAATCAGCCCCAGCATTTT
>TRBV29-1|NA|NA|TRBJ2-7
CSVEDIVQYF
TGCAGCGTTGAAGATATAGTGCAGTACTTC
>TRBV6-5|NA|NA|TRBJ1-5
CASSYSWAQPQHF
TGTGCCAGCAGTTACTCGTGGGCCCAGCCCCAGCATTTT
>TRBV27|NA|NA|TRBJ1-2
CASSSLGGLGYTF
TGTGCCAGCAGTTCCCTGGGAGGGCTCGGCTACACCTTC
>TRBV11-2|NA|NA|TRBJ1-3
CASSFRGMRNTIYF
TGTGCCAGCAGCTTTCGGGGGATGAGAAACACCATATATTTT
>TRBV4-3|NA|NA|TRBJ1-2
CASSQGARVHGYTF
TGCGCCAGCAGCCAAGGGGCCAGGGTCCATGGCTACACCTTC
>TRBV5-6|NA|NA|TRBJ2-5
CASSLSVPYQETQYF
TGTGCCAGCAGCTTATCGGTCCCTTATCAAGAGACCCAGTACTTC
>TRBV9|NA|NA|TRBJ2-7
CASSVGSGLKNYYEQYF
TGTGCCAGCAGCGTAGGTTCCGGACTAAAAAACTATTACGAGCAGTACTTC
>TRBV5-1|NA|TRBD1|TRBJ2-7
CASSSMTGGRYEQYF
TGCGCCAGCAGCTCGATGACAGGGGGTCGTTACGAGCAGTACTTC
>TRBV11-2|NA|TRBD2|TRBJ2-7
CASSFAGGWDEQYF
TGTGCCAGCAGCTTCGCGGGAGGATGGGACGAGCAGTACTTC
>TRBV7-2|NA|NA|TRBJ2-3
CASSLAGRPVGTDTQYF
TGTGCCAGCAGCTTAGCGGGGCGTCCCGTGGGCACAGATACGCAGTATTTT
>TRBV28|NA|NA|TRBJ1-1
CASSLSAEPNTEAFF
TGTGCCAGCAGTTTATCTGCAGAACCCAACACTGAAGCTTTCTTT
>TRBV2|NA|NA|TRBJ1-6
CASSGERARQRSPLHF
TGTGCCAGCAGCGGGGAAAGGGCCCGTCAACGGTCACCCCTCCACTTT
>TRBV5-1|NA|TRBD2|TRBJ2-5
CASSLEASGGQQYF
TGCGCCAGCAGCTTGGAAGCTAGCGGAGGACAACAGTACTTC
>TRBV10-3|NA|TRBD2|TRBJ2-7
CAISPFSGRIYEQYF
TGTGCCATCAGCCCCTTTAGCGGGAGAATCTACGAGCAGTACTTC
>TRBV12-5|NA|NA|TRBJ1-4
CARSPSATNEKLFF
TGTGCTAGAAGTCCCAGCGCAACTAATGAAAAACTGTTTTTT
>TRBV5-1|NA|NA|TRBJ2-7
CASSLRGTYEQYF
TGCGCCAGCAGCTTGAGGGGCACCTACGAGCAGTACTTC
>TRBV24-1|NA|TRBD1|TRBJ2-1
CATSDHRGPINEQFF
TGTGCCACCAGTGATCACAGGGGCCCAATAAATGAGCAGTTCTTC
>TRBV6-2/TRBV6-3|NA|NA|TRBJ1-1
CASSPDTVNTEAFF
TGTGCCAGCAGCCCCGACACGGTCAACACTGAAGCTTTCTTT
>TRBV19|NA|TRBD2|TRBJ2-7
CASSRRPGTSHEQYF
TGTGCCAGTAGTAGACGTCCCGGGACTAGCCACGAGCAGTACTTC
>TRBV19|NA|NA|TRBJ1-1
CASSSPGAMNTEAFF
TGTGCCAGTAGTAGCCCAGGGGCTATGAACACTGAAGCTTTCTTT
>TRBV12-3/TRBV12-4|NA|NA|TRBJ2-5
CASSNAETQYF
TGTGCCAGCAGTAATGCGGAGACCCAGTACTTC
>TRBV5-4|NA|NA|TRBJ2-2
CASSGVAEMNTGELFF
TGTGCCAGCAGCGGTGTGGCGGAGATGAACACCGGGGAGCTGTTTTTT
>TRBV6-5|NA|NA|TRBJ1-2
CASSYSTGTQEKGYTF
TGTGCCAGCAGTTACTCGACCGGGACTCAGGAGAAGGGCTACACCTTC
>TRBV9|NA|TRBD1|TRBJ2-7
CASSPRQGNYEQYF
TGTGCCAGCAGCCCCCGACAGGGGAATTACGAGCAGTACTTC
>TRBV28|NA|NA|TRBJ2-6
CASKTDRTAGANVLTF
TGTGCCAGCAAAACAGATCGGACTGCTGGGGCCAACGTCCTGACTTTC
>TRBV5-1|NA|NA|TRBJ2-5
CASSLLSPTQETQYF
TGCGCCAGCAGCTTGTTAAGTCCTACGCAAGAGACCCAGTACTTC
>TRBV28|NA|TRBD1|TRBJ1-2
CASSLSTGVNGYTF
TGTGCCAGCAGTTTATCTACAGGGGTGAATGGCTACACCTTC
>TRBV15|NA|TRBD2|TRBJ2-7
CATSPSGRYEQYF
TGTGCCACCAGCCCTAGCGGGAGATACGAGCAGTACTTC
>TRBV10-3|NA|NA|TRBJ1-1
CAISDPTRNTEAFF
TGTGCCATCAGTGACCCAACTAGGAACACTGAAGCTTTCTTT